This section outlines one T cell receptor beta chain sequence together with its context. These data belong to a study of blood T cell repertoires in COVID-19. Overall study context: In each case, the material was cDNA or gDNA derived from T cells, B-cell-depleted T cells, or PBMCs.

V was pared by 1 base and J by 5 bases, with 15 bases between. Germline CDR1 reads SGHTA; CDR2 reads FQGNSA. The CDR3 covers 15 residues. In the original workflow: It was from reference gene primer amplification that nucleated cell counts were estimated. TCRdb's table, derived via immunoSEQ multiplex PCR, lists solely in-frame clones and lacks some. The V and J calls and clone size were taken over from that table, and D and trimming were inferred from the DNA. The sample records 160,000 or so clones, 84% being singletons. The sample was peripheral blood. This TCR was sampled from a woman aged 45 to 65 with acute or convalescent COVID-19. The chain couples TRBV7-2 to TRBJ2-7, with a weak D call TRBD1 (5 bases). CDR3 sequence (DNA): TGTGCCAGCAGCTTAGATCCAGGGTTTTCCAACGAGCAGTACTTC. Translation: CASSLDPGFSNEQYF.